This TCR beta chain was recorded in a study of human T cells and chemical hapten exposure. Findings of the study overall: Donors, who had alopecia, may show an immune response that differs from healthy people's. Expanded TCRs were compared with controls, and the expanded TCRs formed significantly more large CDR3 similarity clusters.

Sample time point: patch test 3, about 24 weeks after DPC sensitization. Specified treatment: therapeutic diphenylcyclopropenone sensitization with weekly scalp DPC. It was unfractionated whole blood from which total RNA was extracted. Original processing notes: 90,000 to 100,000 TCRs per sample was the median, with a range of roughly 20,000 to 700,000. TCRdb re-analysed the RACE reads in MiXCR, keeping a single row per CDR3 protein. None of the V and J calls come from the authors' own analysis; TCRdb made them. The sample comprises 80,000 to 100,000 distinct CDR3 sequences, roughly 27% of which are singletons, and 10% rests with the top ten. The CDR3 loop spans 16 amino acids. Germline V gene sequence: CDR1 SGHRS, CDR2 YFSETQ. V lost 3 bases and J 1 base, leaving 17 bases between the germline ends. Of note for this clonotype: Its antigen is not known.

Sequences were derived from whole blood, sampled in connection with sensitization to the hapten diphenylcyclopropenone (DPC). This TCR came from a man aged 35 to 55 with alopecia areata. Some clones in this sample may be carry-over from other donors' samples. This rearrangement joins TRBV5-1 to TRBJ2-7, with D perhaps matching TRBD2 (6 bases). Written as DNA, the CDR3 is TGCGCCAGCAGCTCGCGTCCAGGTGGGACTTCCTACGAGCAGTACTTC. Translating it yields CASSSRPGGTSYEQYF.